Below, 24 T cell receptor beta chains from the same sample are listed, as sequenced in a study of shared clonotypes between healthy human individuals. Method: immunoSEQ multiplex PCR; TCRdb's copy keeps in-frame clones and lacks some. The sample includes roughly 2 million clones, 90% to 96% of them seen just once. The sample consisted of naive CD4+ T cells sorted from blood. Subset: CD45RA+ positively selected. The source of these receptors is a man between 18 and 35 years old in good health.

This sequence joins TRBV18 and TRBJ2-2; no reliable D call. The CDR3 sequence is 14 residues long. CDR1 KGHSH and CDR2 LQKENI come from the germline V gene. V lost 0 bases, J lost 6 bases, and 8 bases lay in between. The CDR3 DNA is TGTGCCAGCTCACCACCTACGTCGGCCGGGGAGCTGTTTTTT. Its protein product is CASSPPTSAGELFF.

This clone appeared a single time. CDR3 protein: CASPGGRHGYTF. As DNA, the CDR3 is TGTGCCAGCCCAGGGGGCAGGCATGGCTACACCTTC. The chain is built from TRBV5-3 and TRBJ1-2; 8 bases fit TRBD1. TRBV5-3 is an ORF for which the function is uncertain. The CDR3 has 12 amino acids. V dropped 8 bases and J dropped 6; count of bases not matched to a gene: 6.

About this clone: Additional DNA sequences in this sample encode the identical CDR3. This sequence joins TRBV6-1 and TRBJ2-7; D remains ambiguous. The CDR3 is 16 residues long. Germline V gene data show CDR1 as MNHNS and CDR2 as SASEGT. Trimming shortened V by 2 bases and J by 2 bases, and 16 bases separated the two germline ends. CDR3 DNA: TGTGCCAGCAGTGAAAGGGCTGGTGGATCCCCCTACGAGCAGTACTTC. Amino acid sequence: CASSERAGGSPYEQYF.

This chain links TRBV7-2 with TRBJ2-3; D tentatively fits TRBD1 or TRBD2 (6 bases each). V was clipped by 5 bases and J by 0 bases, with 18 bases between them. Germline V gene lookup returns CDR1 SGHTA and CDR2 FQGNSA. The CDR3 totals 17 residues. The CDR3: CASSLRPAGTSTDTQYF. DNA of the CDR3: TGTGCCAGCAGCCTACGACCGGCGGGGACAAGCACAGATACGCAGTATTTT.

The rearrangement joins TRBV15 to TRBJ1-3; 8 nucleotides agree with TRBD1. Germline V gene lookup returns CDR1 LNHNV and CDR2 YYDKDF (reference sequence). V gave up 0 bases and J gave up 2 bases; unmatched junction bases: 9. This CDR3 has 18 amino acids. This chain's CDR3 is CATSRDAPPGGPGNTIYF. CDR3 DNA sequence: TGTGCCACCAGCAGAGATGCCCCGCCAGGGGGCCCTGGAAACACCATATATTTT.

Worth noting for this clone: Other DNA sequences in the same sample also yield this CDR3. This rearrangement joins TRBV28 to TRBJ2-5, with unresolved D. The germline V gene has CDR1 MDHEN and CDR2 SYDVKM. The CDR3 extends over 11 amino acids. Between the trimmed V and J ends, which lost 2 bases and 5 bases, there was a span of 3 bases. CDR3 sequence reads: CASSLRETQYF. DNA for the CDR3: TGTGCCAGCAGTTTAAGGGAGACCCAGTACTTC.

The J gene is TRBJ2-5, the V gene TRBV6-1, with D possibly being TRBD1 (5 bases). Trimming shortened V by 6 bases and J by 3 bases, and 11 bases separated the two germline ends. The CDR3 contains 13 residues. CDR1 and CDR2 from the germline V gene are MNHNS and SASEGT. This CDR3 is CASRKTAEETQYF. The CDR3 DNA is TGTGCCAGCAGAAAGACAGCCGAAGAGACCCAGTACTTC.

The rearrangement joins TRBV4-2 to TRBJ2-7; 14 nucleotides agree with TRBD2. The CDR3 totals 16 residues. Trimming removed 4 bases from V and 5 bases from J; junction bases left unmatched: 7. CDR1 and CDR2 (germline): LGHNA, YNFKEQ. CDR3 nucleotides: TGTGCCAGCAGCCGCCGACTAGCGGGGGGGCCAAACGAGCAGTACTTC. Translated: CASSRRLAGGPNEQYF.

This chain links TRBV9 with TRBJ1-1, with TRBD1 as a possible D gene (5 bases). V shed 0 bases and J shed 5 bases, with 14 bases lying between them. Germline CDR1 is SGDLS and CDR2 is YYNGEE. The CDR3 is 15 amino acids. CDR3 sequence reads: CASSVGTGWDTEAFF. Written as DNA, the CDR3 is TGTGCCAGCAGCGTAGGAACAGGATGGGATACTGAAGCTTTCTTT.

V gene TRBV28 combines with J gene TRBJ1-1; tentatively, D is TRBD1 (5 bases). The CDR3 runs 15 residues. CDR1 MDHEN and CDR2 SYDVKM come from the germline V gene. Between the trimmed V and J ends, which lost 5 bases and 1 base, there was a span of 14 bases. The CDR3 reads CASSPRGRRNTEAFF. CDR3 in DNA: TGTGCCAGCAGTCCACGGGGACGGAGGAACACTGAAGCTTTCTTT.

V is TRBV6-1 and J is TRBJ1-1, with 8 bases aligning to TRBD1. CDR3 length equals 14 residues. Trimming took 6 bases from V and 4 from J; bases not matched to a gene: 7. Germline V gene lookup returns CDR1 MNHNS and CDR2 SASEGT. The CDR3 DNA reads TGTGCCAGCAGAGAAACAGGGGGTGGCACTGAAGCTTTCTTT. The encoded protein is CASRETGGGTEAFF.

This clone was observed a single time. V is TRBV6-5 and J is TRBJ1-2, with a tentative D call TRBD1 (6 bases). The V end was cut by 0 bases, the J end by 1 base, with 12 bases between. CDR3 size: 16 residues. Germline V gene lookup returns CDR1 MNHEY and CDR2 SVGAGI. The CDR3 coding sequence is TGTGCCAGCAGTTACTCGGCGGGACACTTTAACTATGGCTACACCTTC. As protein: CASSYSAGHFNYGYTF.

This clone was detected only once. This chain links TRBV28 with TRBJ2-1; D gene ambiguous. Looked up from germline, CDR1 is MDHEN and CDR2 is SYDVKM. The CDR3 spans 13 residues. The V and J ends lost 3 bases and 12 bases respectively, with 15 bases between them. Written as DNA, the CDR3 is TGTGCCAGCAGTTTGGGTGGTCACGTGCGGCAGTTCTTC. Its protein product is CASSLGGHVRQFF.

In regard to this clone: Other DNA sequences of this sample code for an identical CDR3. The CDR3 coding sequence is TGTGCCAGCAGCTCGGGACAGCTGAACACTGAAGCTTTCTTT. Translation: CASSSGQLNTEAFF. This chain uses TRBV7-2 with TRBJ1-1, with 7 bases lining up with TRBD1. Germline V lookup: CDR1 SGHTA, CDR2 FQGNSA. The V segment lost 4 bases and the J segment 0 bases; nucleotides outside the gene matches: 2. The CDR3 is 14 residues long.

CDR3 loop: CASSLNSGGRTDTQYF. Here the CDR3 DNA reads TGCGCCAGCAGCCTAAATAGCGGGGGCCGCACAGATACGCAGTATTTT. The chain combines TRBV4-1 with TRBJ2-3; 9 bases are shared with TRBD2. Germline values: CDR1 MGHRA, CDR2 YSYEKL. This CDR3 spans 16 amino acids. Trimming cost V 4 bases and J 1 base; bases outside gene matches: 6.

V and J are TRBV12-5 and TRBJ2-7, with a possible D match to TRBD1 (5 bases). The germline gives CDR1 LGHNT, CDR2 FRNRAP. The CDR3 covers 12 residues. Trimming shortened V by 1 base and J by 13 bases, and 14 bases separated the two germline ends. The CDR3 loop reads CASGLDRTTPYF. CDR3 in DNA: TGTGCTAGTGGTTTGGACAGGACGACCCCCTACTTC.

With respect to this clone: Distinct nucleotide sequences in the sample also encode this CDR3. The chain employs TRBV5-6 and TRBJ1-5; 8 bases match TRBD1. The CDR3 runs to 15 residues. V shed 4 bases, J shed 4 bases, and the junction held 7 bases outside the gene matches. Germline V CDR1 and CDR2: SGHDT, YYEEEE. The CDR3 protein is CASSLGTGGNQPQHF. CDR3 DNA: TGTGCCAGCAGCCTGGGGACAGGCGGAAATCAGCCCCAGCATTTT.

The rearrangement uses TRBV28 and TRBJ2-7; TRBD2 aligns across 9 bases. Per the germline V gene, CDR1 is MDHEN and CDR2 is SYDVKM. CDR3 length equals 15 residues. V was pared by 7 bases and J by 7 bases, with 14 bases of the junction left unmatched. The CDR3 loop is CASIPSIGLAREQYF. The CDR3 DNA sequence: TGTGCCAGCATTCCCTCCATAGGACTAGCGCGTGAGCAGTACTTC.

V is TRBV7-2 and J is TRBJ2-1; TRBD1 matches at 7 bases. CDR3 length equals 13 residues. Unmatched junction bases numbered 3, after V lost 4 bases and J lost 6 bases. Germline loops: CDR1 SGHTA, CDR2 FQGNSA. CDR3 protein: CASSWGQRNEQFF. The CDR3 DNA reads as TGTGCCAGCAGCTGGGGACAGCGCAATGAGCAGTTCTTC.

Details on this clone: The sample has other DNA sequences that encode this CDR3 too. The chain couples TRBV2 to TRBJ1-1; 7 bases are shared with TRBD1. This CDR3 spans 13 amino acids. Trimming cost V 5 bases and J 4 bases; bases outside gene matches: 4. CDR1 and CDR2 (germline): SNHLY, FYNNEI. The CDR3 coding sequence is TGTGCCAGCAGTAACAGGGGAGGCACTGAAGCTTTCTTT. This encodes CASSNRGGTEAFF.

The rearrangement uses TRBV7-6 and TRBJ2-7; perhaps TRBD1 as D (8 bases). Trimming left V 4 bases short and J 2 bases short, with 12 bases between. Germline lookup yields CDR1 SGHVS and CDR2 FNYEAQ. There are 14 residues in the CDR3. CDR3 loop: CASSWEGQAYEQYF. The CDR3 nucleotides read TGTGCCAGCAGCTGGGAGGGACAGGCCTACGAGCAGTACTTC.

V gene TRBV6-1 combines with J gene TRBJ2-7; D is uncertain. CDR1 MNHNS and CDR2 SASEGT come from the germline V gene. The V end was cut by 4 bases, the J end by 2 bases, with 15 bases between. This CDR3 spans 15 amino acids. DNA for the CDR3: TGTGCCAGCAGTGGTGCAGGAAGAGACCCCTACGAGCAGTACTTC. Amino acids: CASSGAGRDPYEQYF.

This clone was counted a single time. The chain combines TRBV25-1 with TRBJ2-3; 9 bases are shared with TRBD1. CDR1 and CDR2 (germline): MGHDK, SYGVNS. The CDR3 totals 15 residues. V was clipped by 6 bases and J by 4 bases; unmatched bases: 8. The CDR3 DNA reads as TGTGCCAGCAGGAGACAGGGGGATGGAGCAGATACGCAGTATTTT. Translating it yields CASRRQGDGADTQYF.

This chain connects TRBV6-4 to TRBJ1-2; 10 positions agree with TRBD1. CDR3 size: 16 residues. Germline-derived CDR1 and CDR2 are MRHNA and SNTAGT. Germline trimming cut 0 bases from V and 9 bases from J; bases unmatched to any gene: 10. Written as DNA, the CDR3 is TGTGCCAGCAGTGACTCTGCCGGGACAGGGGTCGTCCGCTACACCTTC. It is translated as CASSDSAGTGVVRYTF.